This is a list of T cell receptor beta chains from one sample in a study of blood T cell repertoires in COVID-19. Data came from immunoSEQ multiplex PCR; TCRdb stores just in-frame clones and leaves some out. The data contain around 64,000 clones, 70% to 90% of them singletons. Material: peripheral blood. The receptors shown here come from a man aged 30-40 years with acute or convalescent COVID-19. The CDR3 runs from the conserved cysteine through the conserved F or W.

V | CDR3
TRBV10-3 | CAITRNTGELFF
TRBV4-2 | CASSQEGWASGDNEQFF
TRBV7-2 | CASGLAADYGYTF
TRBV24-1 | CATKDPGTGELFF
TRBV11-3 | CASILGQTISGNTIYF
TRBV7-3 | CASSLTYTDTQYF
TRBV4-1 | CASSQETETNYGYTF
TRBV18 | CASSLSTGGNQPQHF
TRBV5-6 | CASSFYSGTEAFF
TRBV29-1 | CSVAGHFEAFF
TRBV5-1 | CASVGVNTGELFF
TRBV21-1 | CASSKRSGVRSKNIQYF
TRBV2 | CASFGTGGAWRNTEAFF
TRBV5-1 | CASNTGERETQYF
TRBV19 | CASSTGGKTNEKLFF
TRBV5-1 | CATTTGNPGHEQFF
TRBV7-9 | CASSLFGVSYNEQFF
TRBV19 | CASSIEEERHEQFF
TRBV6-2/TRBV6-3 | CASSYPGLAGEQFF
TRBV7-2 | CASSFQGTGNTIYF
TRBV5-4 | CASSLAGSETQYF
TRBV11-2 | CASRLGIFMGEKLFF
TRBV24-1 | CATSEQGYGYTF
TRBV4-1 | CASTYNPGTVGNTEAFF
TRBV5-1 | CASSFAGDAGYTF
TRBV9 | CASSVEETAIYGYTF
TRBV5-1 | CASSSRQGVSTEAFF